Listed here are 19 T cell receptor beta chains from one sample, sequenced in a study of T cell responses to AZD1222 COVID-19 vaccine. The data were produced by immunoSEQ multiplex PCR, yet TCRdb's version contains in-frame clones alone and is incomplete. This repertoire shows 95,000 to 150,000 clones, 92% found once; its top ten account for around 1.7%. Sample: peripheral blood, taken on day 0 of AZD1222 vaccination. These receptors originate from an adult in good health.

This clone has a single count. The chain recombines TRBV20-1 with TRBJ1-4; possible D gene TRBD1, 6 bases. The CDR3 contains 16 residues. Germline CDR1 reads DFQATT; CDR2 reads SNEGSKA (reference sequence). The V gene lost 3 bases and the J gene lost 3 bases, with 17 bases spanning the gap. CDR3 coding DNA: TGCAGTGCTAGTATTGCAGGGGTTGGTGCTAATGAAAAACTGTTTTTT. Its translation: CSASIAGVGANEKLFF.

This chain joins TRBV5-1 and TRBJ1-3; D remains unclear. CDR1 SGHRS and CDR2 YFSETQ come from the germline V gene. The CDR3 spans 15 residues. Trimming stripped 3 bases from V and 0 bases from J, with 10 bases between. The CDR3 nucleotides are TGCGCCAGCAGCTCCGCGTGGGGCTCTGGAAACACCATATATTTT. Translating gives CASSSAWGSGNTIYF.

The chain joins TRBV7-3 to TRBJ2-1, with 12 bases lining up with TRBD2. Germline loops: CDR1 SGHTA, CDR2 FQGTGA. The CDR3 runs 15 residues. J lost 7 bases, V lost 4 bases, and 5 bases had no gene match. The CDR3 DNA is TGTGCCAGCAGCTCCCTAGCGGGGGGGCCTAATGAGCAGTTCTTC. It translates to CASSSLAGGPNEQFF.

The V gene is TRBV24-1, the J gene TRBJ2-1, with D possibly matching TRBD2 (5 bases). This CDR3 has 13 amino acids. Trimming removed 5 bases from V and 8 bases from J, with 12 bases in between. Germline loops: CDR1 KGHDR, CDR2 SFDVKD. The CDR3 region has the DNA TGTGCCACCAGTGTACCGGGGTCATATGAGCAGTTCTTC. Its protein product is CATSVPGSYEQFF.

This chain connects TRBV7-2 to TRBJ1-5, with 9 nucleotides matching TRBD1. The germline gives CDR1 SGHTA, CDR2 FQGNSA. The CDR3 runs 15 residues. V was clipped by 3 bases and J by 2 bases; unmatched bases: 2. The CDR3 nucleotides read TGTGCCAGCAGCTTCAGACAGGGGGGCAATCAGCCCCAGCATTTT. Protein product: CASSFRQGGNQPQHF.

The chain joins TRBV3-1 (or the pseudogene TRBV3-2) to TRBJ1-4, with 7 bases that match TRBD1. CDR1 is LGHDT, CDR2 YNNKEL, per germline (reference sequence). The CDR3 consists of 16 residues. V shed 0 bases, J shed 7 bases, and the junction held 8 bases outside the gene matches. This CDR3 is CASSQDGTARGEKLFF. Here the CDR3 DNA reads TGTGCCAGCAGCCAAGATGGGACAGCTCGGGGTGAAAAACTGTTTTTT.

This chain joins TRBV6-2 or TRBV6-3 and TRBJ1-5; no reliable D call. V lost 0 bases and J 0 bases, leaving 21 bases between the germline ends. This CDR3 spans 20 amino acids. CDR1 and CDR2 from the germline V gene are MNHEY and SVGEGT. CDR3 in DNA: TGTGCCAGCAGTTACTCGATGGTAGAGGGAGCGATATATAGCAATCAGCCCCAGCATTTT. This translates into CASSYSMVEGAIYSNQPQHF.

V gene TRBV19 combines with J gene TRBJ1-2; D is unclear. Per the germline V gene, CDR1 is LNHDA and CDR2 is SQIVND (reference sequence). CDR3 length: 11 amino acids. V lost 3 bases and J lost 1, with 0 bases in between. CDR3 DNA sequence: TGTGCCAGTAGTATTAACTATGGCTACACCTTC. This translates into CASSINYGYTF. Full variable domain (outside the CDR3, taken from reference TRBV19 and TRBJ1-2): DGGITQSPKYLFRKEGQNVTLSCEQNLNHDAMYWYRQDPGQGLRLIYYSQIVNDFQKGDIAEGYSVSREKKESFPLTVTSAQKNPTAFYLCASSINYGYTFGSGTRLTVV.

Turning to this clone: The same CDR3 also results from other DNA sequences found in this sample. The V gene is TRBV5-1, the J gene TRBJ1-3; 10 bases map to TRBD1. The trim removed 3 bases at V and 2 bases at J, leaving 2 bases unmatched. Per germline, CDR1 SGHRS and CDR2 YFSETQ. The CDR3 is 15 amino acids. CDR3 sequence (DNA): TGCGCCAGCAGCTCCGGGACAGGGGCTGGAAACACCATATATTTT. Protein: CASSSGTGAGNTIYF.

The chain recombines TRBV7-5 with TRBJ2-7; no check of the table's D call, TRBD2, against the DNA was made. TRBV7-5 is a recognized pseudogene. The CDR3 is 17 amino acids. The CDR3 region has the DNA TGTGCCAGAAGCCTTTCTGAGCTAGCGGGAGAATCCTACGAGCAGTACGTC. This encodes CARSLSELAGESYEQYV.

The CDR3 protein is CASSALPGQGNYGYTF. The CDR3 region has the DNA TGCGCCAGCAGCGCCCTCCCGGGACAGGGGAACTATGGCTACACCTTC. The V gene is TRBV5-1, the J gene TRBJ1-2; TRBD1 agrees at 10 bases. The CDR3 extends over 16 amino acids. Germline V gene data show CDR1 as SGHRS and CDR2 as YFSETQ. V lost 4 bases, J lost 2 bases, and 8 bases stayed unmatched.

This clone was counted between two and nine times. The chain links TRBV9 to TRBJ1-1; perhaps TRBD1 as D (5 bases). The CDR3 extends over 12 amino acids. From germline, CDR1 is SGDLS and CDR2 YYNGEE. V dropped 5 bases and J dropped 3 bases, with 8 bases sitting between them. CDR3 residues: CASRGLDTEAFF. The CDR3 nucleotides read TGTGCCAGCAGGGGGCTGGACACTGAAGCTTTCTTT.

The J gene is TRBJ2-3, the V gene TRBV29-1; weak D call: TRBD2 (5 bases). The germline V and J ends were trimmed by 3 bases and 7 bases, with 17 bases remaining between them. The germline V gene has CDR1 SQVTM and CDR2 ANQGSEA. This CDR3 contains 14 residues. The CDR3 DNA follows: TGCAGCGTTGAGGGTGGGGTAGAGGGAAATACGCAGTATTTT. This encodes CSVEGGVEGNTQYF.

V usage is TRBV24-1 and J usage is TRBJ2-3, with 13 positions matching TRBD2. CDR1 is KGHDR and CDR2 is SFDVKD in the germline V gene. This CDR3 has 15 residues. V lost 6 bases, J lost 3 bases, and 2 bases stayed unmatched. In nucleotides, the CDR3 is TGTGCCACCAGTCCGACTAGCGGGGGGACAGATACGCAGTATTTT. Translated, it gives CATSPTSGGTDTQYF.

The chain couples TRBV3-1 (or the pseudogene TRBV3-2) to TRBJ2-1; 9 bases agree with TRBD2. This CDR3 spans 16 amino acids. V was pared by 1 base and J by 7 bases, with 8 bases of the junction left unmatched. Germline lookup yields CDR1 LGHDT and CDR2 YNNKEL (reference sequence). CDR3 in amino acids: CASSQVGTSWSNEQFF. In nucleotides, the CDR3 is TGTGCCAGCAGCCAAGTTGGGACTAGCTGGTCGAATGAGCAGTTCTTC.

The chain employs TRBV7-9 and TRBJ1-4; 7 positions agree with TRBD1. Germline CDR1 SEHNR, CDR2 FQNEAQ (reference sequence). The CDR3 spans 14 residues. V lost 5 bases, J lost 6 bases, and 6 bases stayed unmatched. This CDR3 reads CASSLGGADEKLFF. The DNA of the CDR3 is TGTGCCAGCAGCCTAGGGGGCGCGGATGAAAAACTGTTTTTT.

DNA of the CDR3: TGTGCCAGCAGCCAACCTAGGATGGAAGCTTTCTTT. As protein: CASSQPRMEAFF. V is TRBV6-5 and J is TRBJ1-1; D not resolved. Looked up from germline, CDR1 is MNHEY and CDR2 is SVGAGI. V lost 6 bases to trimming and J lost 8 bases, with 13 bases between them. This CDR3 region has 12 residues.

V gene TRBV3-1 (or the pseudogene TRBV3-2) combines with J gene TRBJ2-3, with D perhaps matching TRBD2 (5 bases). The germline gives CDR1 LGHDT, CDR2 YNNKEL (reference sequence). Trimming left V 1 base short and J 0 bases short, with 11 bases between. This CDR3 contains 16 residues. The chain's CDR3 is CASSQVSGFSTDTQYF. DNA for the CDR3: TGTGCCAGCAGCCAAGTGAGCGGTTTTAGCACAGATACGCAGTATTTT.

CDR3 DNA: TGTGCCAGCAGTGCGGACAGGGTCTATGGCTACACCTTC. It is translated as CASSADRVYGYTF. The gene calls are TRBV12-3 or TRBV12-4 and TRBJ1-2; 8 bases align to TRBD1. V gave up 5 bases and J gave up 4 bases; unmatched junction bases: 3. This CDR3 has 13 amino acids.